The rows below give T cell receptor beta chains drawn from one sample of a study of cytomegalovirus exposure and HLA in healthy donors. Profiled with immunoSEQ multiplex PCR; TCRdb holds only in-frame clones, not every one. The repertoire holds under 200,000 clones, with roughly 84% as singletons. The specimen sequenced was PBMCs. These receptors were obtained from a man younger than 35 in good health and CMV-seronegative. Both conserved end residues are part of each CDR3. A D gene is named only where the DNA matches it firmly. Some rows have no size entry. The others give once, few or many, or a class for an expanded clone.

d_call	clone_size	v_call	j_call	cdr3_aa	cdr3_nt
-	-	TRBV7-7	TRBJ2-3	CASSRGGTDTQYF	TGTGCTAGCAGCCGAGGCGGCACAGATACGCAGTATTTT
TRBD1	-	TRBV19	TRBJ1-1	CASSIQGQLNTEAFF	TGTGCCAGTAGTATCCAGGGACAGTTGAACACTGAAGCTTTCTTT
-	-	TRBV6-6	TRBJ1-2	CASSWGGARGYTF	TGTGCCAGCAGCTGGGGGGGGGCCCGCGGCTACACCTTC
-	-	TRBV9	TRBJ2-3	CASSVAGPTDTQYF	TGTGCCAGCAGCGTTGCAGGTCCCACAGATACGCAGTATTTT
-	once	TRBV5-1	TRBJ2-7	CASSLSTGVRGDEQYF	TGCGCCAGCAGCTTGTCTACGGGGGTCCGTGGAGACGAGCAGTACTTC
-	-	TRBV27	TRBJ2-1	CASSVVAGYNEQFF	TGTGCCAGCAGCGTCGTGGCAGGGTACAATGAGCAGTTCTTC
-	few	TRBV10-3	TRBJ1-5	CAISDPDTRQPQHF	TGTGCCATCAGTGATCCGGACACGAGACAGCCCCAGCATTTT
TRBD1	-	TRBV6-5	TRBJ1-5	CASRSHRGGNQPQHF	TGTGCCAGCAGGTCTCACAGGGGCGGCAATCAGCCCCAGCATTTT
-	-	TRBV4-1	TRBJ1-2	CASRQPSQGRYGYTF	TGCGCCAGCAGGCAACCAAGTCAGGGGCGCTATGGCTACACCTTC
-	-	TRBV6-6	TRBJ2-3	CASSLQSITDTQYF	TGTGCCAGCAGCTTACAGAGCATCACAGATACGCAGTATTTT
-	-	TRBV6-1	TRBJ1-4	CASSASGASLLGKLFF	TGTGCCAGCAGTGCCTCTGGGGCCAGCTTGCTGGGGAAACTGTTTTTT
-	-	TRBV11-2	TRBJ2-1	CASSPPSARGNEQFF	TGTGCCAGCAGCCCGCCCAGCGCTCGGGGAAATGAGCAGTTCTTC
TRBD2	-	TRBV7-6	TRBJ2-5	CASSLVGGVQTQYF	TGTGCCAGCAGCTTAGTCGGGGGGGTACAGACCCAGTACTTC
-	-	TRBV6-1	TRBJ2-7	CASSITRHGEQYF	TGTGCCAGCAGTATCACGCGACATGGCGAGCAGTACTTC
-	-	TRBV30	TRBJ2-1	CAWSWDLYNEQFF	TGTGCCTGGAGTTGGGACTTATACAATGAGCAGTTCTTC
-	-	TRBV6-6	TRBJ1-1	CASSYSQNTEAFF	TGTGCCAGCAGTTACTCCCAGAACACTGAAGCTTTCTTT
-	-	TRBV10-2	TRBJ1-2	CASSETLSAVNYGYTF	TGCGCCAGCAGTGAGACGCTTTCCGCAGTTAACTATGGCTACACCTTC
-	-	TRBV7-8	TRBJ2-5	CASSLNRIALQETQYF	TGTGCCAGCAGCTTAAACCGAATAGCGCTACAAGAGACCCAGTACTTC
-	-	TRBV6-5	TRBJ1-2	CASSSLPGEVYGYTF	TGTGCCAGCAGTTCCCTCCCCGGGGAGGTATATGGCTACACCTTC
TRBD1	-	TRBV6-5	TRBJ2-6	CASRNRGLGANVLTF	TGTGCCAGCAGAAACAGGGGGCTTGGGGCCAACGTCCTGACTTTC
TRBD1	few	TRBV6-6	TRBJ1-2	CASRYTGGYGYTF	TGTGCCAGCAGGTACACAGGGGGCTATGGCTACACCTTC
TRBD2	-	TRBV28	TRBJ2-5	CASTAGTSGTWGTQYF	TGTGCCAGCACTGCGGGGACTAGCGGGACCTGGGGGACCCAGTACTTC
TRBD2	once	TRBV5-1	TRBJ2-3	CASSPGGTGGGDTQYF	TGCGCCAGCAGCCCGGGAGGGACGGGAGGAGGAGATACGCAGTATTTT
TRBD2	-	TRBV19	TRBJ2-7	CASSIDSGSAVEQYF	TGTGCCAGTAGTATAGACAGCGGGAGTGCGGTCGAGCAGTACTTC
-	-	TRBV6-1	TRBJ2-4	CASSENWDLNIQYF	TGTGCCAGCAGCGAAAACTGGGACTTAAACATTCAGTACTTC
-	-	TRBV18	TRBJ1-5	CASSPEQGIANQPQHF	TGTGCCAGCTCACCCGAGCAGGGGATAGCAAATCAGCCCCAGCATTTT
TRBD1	once	TRBV7-9	TRBJ2-7	CASSGGQSPTYEQYF	TGTGCCAGCAGCGGGGGACAGTCCCCTACCTACGAGCAGTACTTC
TRBD2	-	TRBV6-4	TRBJ2-1	CASSAGGSGGNEQFF	TGTGCCAGCAGTGCGGGCGGGAGCGGGGGGAATGAGCAGTTCTTC
-	-	TRBV7-9	TRBJ2-7	CASSLRRGPYEQYF	TGTGCCAGCAGCTTACGTAGGGGCCCATACGAGCAGTACTTC
-	few	TRBV27	TRBJ2-5	CASSSSPGETQYF	TGTGCCAGCAGTTCCTCTCCAGGAGAGACCCAGTACTTC
-	-	TRBV7-2	TRBJ2-7	CASSLGPVYEQYF	TGTGCCAGCAGCTTAGGGCCCGTGTACGAGCAGTACTTC
-	few	TRBV6-1	TRBJ1-5	CASSEEGELNQPQHF	TGTGCCAGCAGTGAAGAGGGGGAGTTGAATCAGCCCCAGCATTTT
TRBD2	once	TRBV9	TRBJ2-3	CASTAGGGGYGTDTQYF	TGTGCCAGCACCGCGGGAGGGGGGGGGTATGGCACAGATACGCAGTATTTT
-	-	TRBV7-3	TRBJ2-1	CASSPSPPSARGNEQFF	TGTGCCAGCAGCCCTTCCCCCCCTAGCGCCAGGGGGAATGAGCAGTTCTTC
-	-	TRBV19	TRBJ2-4	CASSIVNQVLTKNIQYF	TGTGCCAGTAGTATAGTTAACCAGGTTCTAACCAAAAACATTCAGTACTTC
TRBD1	-	TRBV18	TRBJ2-1	CASSPRGQEQFF	TGTGCCAGCTCACCAAGGGGGCAAGAGCAGTTCTTC
-	once	TRBV28	TRBJ2-5	CASVGFQETQYF	TGTGCCAGCGTCGGTTTCCAAGAGACCCAGTACTTC
-	-	TRBV29-1	TRBJ1-1	CSVQHRDGGPTEAFF	TGCAGCGTCCAGCACCGGGACGGGGGGCCCACTGAAGCTTTCTTT
-	-	TRBV5-1	TRBJ2-7	CASYPGTPISYEQYF	TGCGCCAGTTACCCCGGGACACCAATCTCCTACGAGCAGTACTTC
-	-	TRBV7-2	TRBJ2-2	CASSLKRGGELFF	TGTGCCAGCAGCTTAAAGAGAGGCGGGGAGCTGTTTTTT
-	-	TRBV11-3	TRBJ2-3	CASSPGLSWGDTQYF	TGTGCCAGCAGCCCGGGACTCAGCTGGGGCGATACGCAGTATTTT
-	-	TRBV5-1	TRBJ2-7	CASSLGAGEVDF	TGCGCCAGCAGCTTGGGGGCTGGGGAGGTTGACTTC
-	-	TRBV27	TRBJ2-1	CASSLRGGAHEQFF	TGTGCCAGCAGTTTAAGAGGGGGGGCCCATGAGCAGTTCTTC
TRBD1	-	TRBV5-6	TRBJ1-5	CASSLGDSGQPQHF	TGTGCCAGCAGCTTGGGGGACAGCGGACAGCCCCAGCATTTT
-	-	TRBV4-3	TRBJ2-1	CASSQETGNEQFF	TGCGCCAGCAGCCAAGAAACCGGCAATGAGCAGTTCTTC
TRBD1	-	TRBV28	TRBJ1-2	CASSLDRGGYTF	TGTGCCAGCAGTCTCGACAGGGGAGGCTACACCTTC